This TCR beta chain was sequenced for a study of cytomegalovirus exposure and HLA in healthy donors. Both 60 Vbeta primers and 13 Jbeta primers went into the PCR. The protocol was immunoSEQ multiplex PCR, while the TCRdb copy is restricted to in-frame clones and leaves out a portion. Among 90,000 to 150,000 clones, approximately 84% were seen once, and the ten largest hold about 0.22%. Germline V gene data show CDR1 as LNHDA and CDR2 as SQIVND (reference sequence). The junction had 7 bases not matched to a gene; V was cut back by 5 bases and J by 5 bases. CDR3 size: 15 residues. This rearrangement joins TRBV19 to TRBJ1-5, with 9 bases aligning to TRBD1. Material for sequencing was PBMCs. This sequence was found in a man aged 50-59 years in good health and CMV-seronegative. The CDR3 DNA sequence: TGTGCCAGTAGTGATTCGGACAGGGGATATCAGCCCCAGCATTTT. It codes for CASSDSDRGYQPQHF.